A selection of T cell receptor beta chains follows, all from one sample in a study of T cell repertoires in cytomegalovirus infection. TCRdb reanalysed the reads using MiXCR and keeps one entry per CDR3 protein. This sample carries under 600,000 distinct CDR3 sequences, 16% of them seen once, and the ten largest clones take roughly a quarter. The sample was CD8+ T cells from PBMCs. The receptors originated from a human donor in good health (CMV status not recorded). Some clones in this sample may be carry-over from other donors' samples. The CDR3 runs from the conserved cysteine through the conserved F or W. D genes are given only for firm matches. Size is omitted from some rows. Given values are once, few, many or a class for expanded clones.

D gene: TRBD2
V gene: TRBV28
clone size: NA
J gene: TRBJ2-3
CDR3 length: 16
CDR3 DNA: TGTGCCAGTCACCACCCGGGACTAGCGGATGGGGATACGCAGTATTTT
CDR3 protein: CASHHPGLADGDTQYF

D gene: NA
V gene: TRBV4-2
clone size: few
J gene: TRBJ2-7
CDR3 length: 15
CDR3 DNA: TGTGCCAGCAGCCAAGACGGCCGCCCCAACTACGAGCAGTACTTC
CDR3 protein: CASSQDGRPNYEQYF

D gene: NA
V gene: TRBV24-1
clone size: few
J gene: TRBJ2-3
CDR3 length: 17
CDR3 DNA: TGTGCCACCAGTGATCTCAAGGAACAGGGCCTAGTGGATACGCAGTATTTT
CDR3 protein: CATSDLKEQGLVDTQYF

D gene: TRBD1
V gene: TRBV4-2
clone size: few
J gene: TRBJ1-5
CDR3 length: 17
CDR3 DNA: TGTGCCAGCAGCCAAGCCCCGGGACAGGGTATGGATCAGCCCCAGCATTTT
CDR3 protein: CASSQAPGQGMDQPQHF

D gene: TRBD1
V gene: TRBV10-3
clone size: NA
J gene: TRBJ1-2
CDR3 length: 16
CDR3 DNA: TGTGCCATCAGTGACCCACTGGACAGGGGAACAAATGTCTACACCTTC
CDR3 protein: CAISDPLDRGTNVYTF

D gene: NA
V gene: TRBV9
clone size: once
J gene: TRBJ1-2
CDR3 length: 15
CDR3 DNA: TGTGCCAGCAGCGTAGAAGCGGGGGCGGGGAATGGCTACACCTTC
CDR3 protein: CASSVEAGAGNGYTF

D gene: NA
V gene: TRBV27
clone size: few
J gene: TRBJ1-5
CDR3 length: 16
CDR3 DNA: TGTGCCAGCAGTTTATCTTCCTACAGGGTAGGTCAGCCCCAGCATTTT
CDR3 protein: CASSLSSYRVGQPQHF

D gene: NA
V gene: TRBV12-3/TRBV12-4
clone size: many
J gene: TRBJ2-3
CDR3 length: 15
CDR3 DNA: TGTGCCAGCAACGGCCGGGGCGGTAGCACAGATACGCAGTATTTT
CDR3 protein: CASNGRGGSTDTQYF

D gene: TRBD1
V gene: TRBV27
clone size: few
J gene: TRBJ2-1
CDR3 length: 12
CDR3 DNA: TGTGCCACCCGACAGGGCAACAATGAGCAGTTCTTC
CDR3 protein: CATRQGNNEQFF

D gene: NA
V gene: TRBV10-2
clone size: many
J gene: TRBJ2-1
CDR3 length: 15
CDR3 DNA: TGCGCCAGCAGAGACCGGGACATACCCAACAATGAGCAGTTCTTC
CDR3 protein: CASRDRDIPNNEQFF

D gene: NA
V gene: TRBV28
clone size: NA
J gene: TRBJ2-7
CDR3 length: 13
CDR3 DNA: TGTGCCAGCAGTTTATTGGGGGGTAGCGAGCAGTACTTC
CDR3 protein: CASSLLGGSEQYF

D gene: NA
V gene: TRBV7-9
clone size: few
J gene: TRBJ2-7
CDR3 length: 14
CDR3 DNA: TGTGCCAGCAGTCCCCCGGGCGCAGGGTCCGAGCAGTACTTC
CDR3 protein: CASSPPGAGSEQYF

D gene: NA
V gene: TRBV12-5
clone size: many
J gene: TRBJ2-3
CDR3 length: 15
CDR3 DNA: TGTGCTAGTGGTTTGGTCAGCAACCCGCCGGGTACGCAGTATTTT
CDR3 protein: CASGLVSNPPGTQYF

D gene: NA
V gene: TRBV6-6
clone size: NA
J gene: TRBJ2-1
CDR3 length: 13
CDR3 DNA: TGTGCCAGCAGTTACTCGCCGTGGGATGAGCAGTTCTTC
CDR3 protein: CASSYSPWDEQFF

D gene: TRBD1
V gene: TRBV9
clone size: NA
J gene: TRBJ1-2
CDR3 length: 17
CDR3 DNA: TGTGCCAGCAGCGTCGGACAGGCGGTTCTTAGCAACTATGGCTACACCTTC
CDR3 protein: CASSVGQAVLSNYGYTF

D gene: NA
V gene: TRBV6-6
clone size: NA
J gene: TRBJ1-6
CDR3 length: 15
CDR3 DNA: TGTGCCAGCAGTCAACAGGGTACCGGGAATTCACCCCTCCACTTT
CDR3 protein: CASSQQGTGNSPLHF

D gene: TRBD2
V gene: TRBV15
clone size: NA
J gene: TRBJ2-1
CDR3 length: 16
CDR3 DNA: TGTGCCACCAGCAGAGATCTGACTAGCGGGTACAATGAGCAGTTCTTC
CDR3 protein: CATSRDLTSGYNEQFF

D gene: TRBD1
V gene: TRBV7-9
clone size: NA
J gene: TRBJ1-2
CDR3 length: 17
CDR3 DNA: TGTGCCAGCAGCTGGATTTCTCCGGGACAGGGGAACTATGGCTACACCTTC
CDR3 protein: CASSWISPGQGNYGYTF

D gene: NA
V gene: TRBV28
clone size: NA
J gene: TRBJ2-1
CDR3 length: 16
CDR3 DNA: TGTGCCAGCAGTCGATCGATTAACTATGGTGCCAATGAGCAGTTCTTC
CDR3 protein: CASSRSINYGANEQFF

D gene: NA
V gene: TRBV9
clone size: few
J gene: TRBJ2-1
CDR3 length: 15
CDR3 DNA: TGTGCCAGCAGCGTGGGTCGAAGGGACCACAATGAGCAGTTCTTC
CDR3 protein: CASSVGRRDHNEQFF

D gene: NA
V gene: TRBV7-8
clone size: many
J gene: TRBJ1-1
CDR3 length: 12
CDR3 DNA: TGTGCCAGCAGTTCGGACAGCCTCGAAGCTTTCTTT
CDR3 protein: CASSSDSLEAFF

D gene: NA
V gene: TRBV5-6
clone size: NA
J gene: TRBJ1-1
CDR3 length: 14
CDR3 DNA: TGTGCCAGCAGCTTATTATCCGAGAACACTGAAGCTTTCTTT
CDR3 protein: CASSLLSENTEAFF

D gene: NA
V gene: TRBV7-9
clone size: many
J gene: TRBJ1-1
CDR3 length: 12
CDR3 DNA: TGTGCCAGCAGCTTCTCCACCCAAGAAGCTTTCTTT
CDR3 protein: CASSFSTQEAFF

D gene: TRBD1
V gene: TRBV27
clone size: NA
J gene: TRBJ2-3
CDR3 length: 14
CDR3 DNA: TGTGCCAGCAGTTCGACAGGGGGCTTCGATACGCAGTATTTT
CDR3 protein: CASSSTGGFDTQYF

D gene: TRBD2
V gene: TRBV14
clone size: many
J gene: TRBJ2-7
CDR3 length: 18
CDR3 DNA: TGTGCCAGCAGCCAAGAAAGACCGGGACTAGCGGGGAGCTACGAGCAGTACTTC
CDR3 protein: CASSQERPGLAGSYEQYF

D gene: TRBD2
V gene: TRBV28
clone size: many
J gene: TRBJ2-5
CDR3 length: 16
CDR3 DNA: TGTGCCAGCAGTCGAGGACTAGCGGAAAATCAAGAGACCCAGTACTTC
CDR3 protein: CASSRGLAENQETQYF

D gene: NA
V gene: TRBV7-3
clone size: NA
J gene: TRBJ1-1
CDR3 length: 15
CDR3 DNA: TGTGCCAGCAGCCCAGACCTGCTGACGAACACTGAAGCTTTCTTT
CDR3 protein: CASSPDLLTNTEAFF

D gene: NA
V gene: TRBV27
clone size: many
J gene: TRBJ2-1
CDR3 length: 14
CDR3 DNA: TGTGCCAGCAGTCCCTATTCCTCCTACAATGAGCAGTTCTTC
CDR3 protein: CASSPYSSYNEQFF

D gene: NA
V gene: TRBV20-1
clone size: NA
J gene: TRBJ2-7
CDR3 length: 11
CDR3 DNA: TGCAGTGCCCCTACCCTCCTAGGGGAGTACTTC
CDR3 protein: CSAPTLLGEYF

D gene: NA
V gene: TRBV3-1
clone size: NA
J gene: TRBJ1-2
CDR3 length: 12
CDR3 DNA: TGTGCCAGCAGCCAAACCGGGCATGGCTACACCTTC
CDR3 protein: CASSQTGHGYTF

D gene: TRBD1
V gene: TRBV14
clone size: many
J gene: TRBJ2-7
CDR3 length: 13
CDR3 DNA: TGTGCCAGCAGCCCCGACAGGGGACGCGAGCAGTACTTC
CDR3 protein: CASSPDRGREQYF

D gene: NA
V gene: TRBV19
clone size: many
J gene: TRBJ1-1
CDR3 length: 16
CDR3 DNA: TGTGCCAGTAGTTCCAAGGAGACGGTGTCGAACACTGAAGCTTTCTTT
CDR3 protein: CASSSKETVSNTEAFF

D gene: TRBD2
V gene: TRBV2
clone size: many
J gene: TRBJ2-1
CDR3 length: 13
CDR3 DNA: TGTGCCAGATTGTGGACTAGCGGGGACGAGCAGTTCTTC
CDR3 protein: CARLWTSGDEQFF

D gene: NA
V gene: TRBV6-5
clone size: many
J gene: TRBJ2-3
CDR3 length: 16
CDR3 DNA: TGTGCCAGCAGTTACTTGGGTGACGTTCCCACAGATACGCAGTATTTT
CDR3 protein: CASSYLGDVPTDTQYF

D gene: TRBD2
V gene: TRBV11-3
clone size: few
J gene: TRBJ2-7
CDR3 length: 17
CDR3 DNA: TGTGCCAGCAGCTTAGAAAAGGGGCCTAGCGGGTTCTACGAGCAGTACTTC
CDR3 protein: CASSLEKGPSGFYEQYF

D gene: NA
V gene: TRBV6-5
clone size: NA
J gene: TRBJ1-2
CDR3 length: 12
CDR3 DNA: TGTGCCAGCAGTTACGGGGCAGGTGGCTACACCTTC
CDR3 protein: CASSYGAGGYTF

D gene: TRBD1
V gene: TRBV3-1
clone size: NA
J gene: TRBJ2-1
CDR3 length: 14
CDR3 DNA: TGTGCCAGCAGCCAAGACAGGGGGCGGGCTATGGAGTTCTTC
CDR3 protein: CASSQDRGRAMEFF

D gene: NA
V gene: TRBV27
clone size: few
J gene: TRBJ1-1
CDR3 length: 11
CDR3 DNA: TGTGCCGTCCGTGGGGGCACTGAAGCTTTCTTT
CDR3 protein: CAVRGGTEAFF

D gene: NA
V gene: TRBV6-6
clone size: many
J gene: TRBJ1-3
CDR3 length: 15
CDR3 DNA: TGTGCCAGCAGTGATAAGTCTCTCTCTGGAAACACCATATATTTT
CDR3 protein: CASSDKSLSGNTIYF

D gene: TRBD2
V gene: TRBV5-6
clone size: many
J gene: TRBJ2-5
CDR3 length: 13
CDR3 DNA: TGTGCCAGCAGCTCACCTAGCGGTCCGACCCAGTACTTC
CDR3 protein: CASSSPSGPTQYF

D gene: NA
V gene: TRBV6-2/TRBV6-3
clone size: many
J gene: TRBJ2-3
CDR3 length: 16
CDR3 DNA: TGTGCCAGCAGTTACTCGATCGCGCCTAGCACAGATACGCAGTATTTT
CDR3 protein: CASSYSIAPSTDTQYF

D gene: NA
V gene: TRBV24-1
clone size: few
J gene: TRBJ1-5
CDR3 length: 13
CDR3 DNA: TGTGCCACCAACGACGGAAGGGGTCAGCCCCAGCATTTT
CDR3 protein: CATNDGRGQPQHF

D gene: TRBD2
V gene: TRBV28
clone size: few
J gene: TRBJ2-7
CDR3 length: 18
CDR3 DNA: TGTGCCAGCACCCCCGGACTAGCGGGAGTGGCAGCCTCCTACGAGCAGTACTTC
CDR3 protein: CASTPGLAGVAASYEQYF

D gene: NA
V gene: TRBV19
clone size: few
J gene: TRBJ2-5
CDR3 length: 13
CDR3 DNA: TGTGCCAGCAGGCCGGGAACCCAAGAGACCCAGTACTTC
CDR3 protein: CASRPGTQETQYF

D gene: TRBD1
V gene: TRBV24-1
clone size: few
J gene: TRBJ1-4
CDR3 length: 15
CDR3 DNA: TGTGCCACCAGTGACGGACAGGGGGAAGATGAAAAACTGTTTTTT
CDR3 protein: CATSDGQGEDEKLFF

D gene: NA
V gene: TRBV6-1
clone size: many
J gene: TRBJ2-7
CDR3 length: 16
CDR3 DNA: TGTGCCAGCAGTCAGATCCGGGACCAGGGGCACTACGAGCAGTACTTC
CDR3 protein: CASSQIRDQGHYEQYF

D gene: NA
V gene: TRBV14
clone size: NA
J gene: TRBJ2-7
CDR3 length: 14
CDR3 DNA: TGTGCCAGCAGCCAAGTGGGGACGGTCTACGAGCAGTACTTC
CDR3 protein: CASSQVGTVYEQYF

D gene: NA
V gene: TRBV19
clone size: few
J gene: TRBJ1-2
CDR3 length: 12
CDR3 DNA: TGTGCCAGTAAAGCTGAGAACTATGGCTACACCTTC
CDR3 protein: CASKAENYGYTF